This T cell receptor (beta chain) was identified during a study of shared clonotypes between healthy human individuals. Produced via immunoSEQ multiplex PCR; TCRdb's table is partial and in-frame only. The sample records around 370,000 clones, around 96% being singletons. Points on this clone: The junction departs from germline at one end; a sequencing error may be responsible.

The CDR3 spans 12 residues. The germline V gene encodes CDR1 SSHAT and CDR2 FNYEAQ (reference sequence). V is TRBV7-7 and J is TRBJ2-2; D uncertain. Sequences were obtained from memory CD8+ T cells sorted from blood. The subset was: CD45RO+ cells pooled with CCR7-negative TemRA cells. This TCR derives from a man aged 30-40 years in good health. CDR3 sequence (DNA): TGTGCTAGCAGCTCCCCGGCCGGGGAGCTGTTTTTT. Encoded protein: CASSSPAGELFF.